A selection of T cell receptor beta chains follows, all from one sample in a study of cytomegalovirus exposure and HLA in healthy donors. Profiling relied on immunoSEQ multiplex PCR, and the TCRdb table lists in-frame clones only, not all of them. The sample holds some 150,000 clones, approximately 88% seen once. The specimen sequenced was PBMCs. These receptors originate from a man between 18 and 29 years old in good health and CMV-seropositive. Each CDR3 is given with its conserved first and last residue. Fields, in order: J gene, V gene, D gene, clone size, CDR3 DNA, CDR3 protein. D genes are given only for firm matches. Size is stated for part of the rows, as once, few or many counts, or as a class when the clone is expanded.

j_call: TRBJ1-1; v_call: TRBV29-1; d_call: NA; clone_size: NA; cdr3_nt: TGCAGCGTTGAAGCACAGGGATTGAACACTGAAGCTTTCTTT; cdr3_aa: CSVEAQGLNTEAFF
j_call: TRBJ2-7; v_call: TRBV7-2; d_call: NA; clone_size: once; cdr3_nt: TGTGCCAGCAGCTTGAGCTACGAGCAGTACTTC; cdr3_aa: CASSLSYEQYF
j_call: TRBJ1-2; v_call: TRBV5-3; d_call: NA; clone_size: NA; cdr3_nt: TGTGCCAGAAGCCCCACCTCCGGGGAAGATTCTTATGGCTACACCTTC; cdr3_aa: CARSPTSGEDSYGYTF
j_call: TRBJ2-7; v_call: TRBV27; d_call: NA; clone_size: NA; cdr3_nt: TGTGCCAGCAGGGCATCAAGAGGAGCGCGCTACGAGCAGTACTTC; cdr3_aa: CASRASRGARYEQYF
j_call: TRBJ1-3; v_call: TRBV28; d_call: NA; clone_size: NA; cdr3_nt: TGTGCCAGCAGTTCGAGCTCTGGAAACACCATATATTTT; cdr3_aa: CASSSSSGNTIYF
j_call: TRBJ2-2; v_call: TRBV18; d_call: NA; clone_size: NA; cdr3_nt: TGTGCCAGCTCACCCGAAGGGGCTGGCACCGGGGAGCTGTTTTTT; cdr3_aa: CASSPEGAGTGELFF
j_call: TRBJ2-5; v_call: TRBV7-9; d_call: TRBD2; clone_size: NA; cdr3_nt: TGTGCCAGCAGCTTGGGCCTAGCGGGGAAAGAGACCCAGTACTTC; cdr3_aa: CASSLGLAGKETQYF
j_call: TRBJ1-2; v_call: TRBV6-5; d_call: NA; clone_size: NA; cdr3_nt: TGTGCCAGCAGTCAGGGGTACGATGGCTACACCTTC; cdr3_aa: CASSQGYDGYTF
j_call: TRBJ1-2; v_call: TRBV28; d_call: TRBD1; clone_size: NA; cdr3_nt: TGTGCCAGCAGAGAAACAGGGGTAGCATGGTATGGCTACACCTTC; cdr3_aa: CASRETGVAWYGYTF
j_call: TRBJ1-5; v_call: TRBV6-1; d_call: NA; clone_size: NA; cdr3_nt: TGTGCCAGCAGTGAATCGGGGAATCAGCCCCAGCATTTT; cdr3_aa: CASSESGNQPQHF
j_call: TRBJ1-1; v_call: TRBV27; d_call: NA; clone_size: once; cdr3_nt: TGTGCCAGCAGTTTATCGGTAGCGCTCTTGAACACTGAAGCTTTCTTT; cdr3_aa: CASSLSVALLNTEAFF
j_call: TRBJ2-7; v_call: TRBV29-1; d_call: TRBD1; clone_size: NA; cdr3_nt: TGCAGCGTTGAGGACAGGGGGAAGTCCTACGAGCAGTACTTC; cdr3_aa: CSVEDRGKSYEQYF
j_call: TRBJ2-1; v_call: TRBV27; d_call: NA; clone_size: NA; cdr3_nt: TGTGCCAGCAAAAAGACTGGGTACTACAATGAGCAGTTCTTC; cdr3_aa: CASKKTGYYNEQFF
j_call: TRBJ1-5; v_call: TRBV6-6; d_call: TRBD1; clone_size: NA; cdr3_nt: TGTGCCAGCAGACAGGGGGATCAGCCCCAGCATTTT; cdr3_aa: CASRQGDQPQHF
j_call: TRBJ2-7; v_call: TRBV10-3; d_call: NA; clone_size: few; cdr3_nt: TGTGCCAGCGCCATCGGGGGGCAGGGGCGGGGGTACGAGCAGTACTTC; cdr3_aa: CASAIGGQGRGYEQYF
j_call: TRBJ2-1; v_call: TRBV6-1; d_call: NA; clone_size: NA; cdr3_nt: TGTGCCAGCAGTCCTTATTACAATGAGCAGTTCTTC; cdr3_aa: CASSPYYNEQFF
j_call: TRBJ1-4; v_call: TRBV28; d_call: NA; clone_size: NA; cdr3_nt: TGTGCCAGCAGTTTATGGGGGGGAACTAATGAAAAACTGTTTTTT; cdr3_aa: CASSLWGGTNEKLFF
j_call: TRBJ1-3; v_call: TRBV6-1; d_call: NA; clone_size: NA; cdr3_nt: TGTGCCAGCAGTGACCTCGGGGGGGCCAGTGGAAACACCATATATTTT; cdr3_aa: CASSDLGGASGNTIYF
j_call: TRBJ1-3; v_call: TRBV30; d_call: NA; clone_size: few; cdr3_nt: TGTGCCTGGGATGGAGGGCGAAACACCATATATTTT; cdr3_aa: CAWDGGRNTIYF
j_call: TRBJ1-5; v_call: TRBV25-1; d_call: NA; clone_size: NA; cdr3_nt: TGTGCCAGCAGTGAAATAGGAGGGCCCATGGAGCCCCAGCATTTT; cdr3_aa: CASSEIGGPMEPQHF
j_call: TRBJ1-1; v_call: TRBV6-1; d_call: NA; clone_size: few; cdr3_nt: TGTGCCAGCCCAGGGAACACTGAAGCTTTCTTT; cdr3_aa: CASPGNTEAFF
j_call: TRBJ1-1; v_call: TRBV18; d_call: TRBD1; clone_size: NA; cdr3_nt: TGTGCCAGCTCACCAGGGACAGGGCCTGAAGCTTTCTTT; cdr3_aa: CASSPGTGPEAFF
j_call: TRBJ2-5; v_call: TRBV19; d_call: TRBD2; clone_size: NA; cdr3_nt: TGTGCCAGTAGTCCTCGCCGGGGGGAGGGACGGGAGACCCAGTACTTC; cdr3_aa: CASSPRRGEGRETQYF
j_call: TRBJ2-1; v_call: TRBV28; d_call: NA; clone_size: NA; cdr3_nt: TGTGCCAGCAGTCTCCCTGGGTGGAGGCCGGGAAGTGAGCAGTTCTTC; cdr3_aa: CASSLPGWRPGSEQFF
j_call: TRBJ2-7; v_call: TRBV7-3; d_call: TRBD1; clone_size: once; cdr3_nt: TGTGCCAGCAGCTTAGGTGCGGGGACAGGGTTCGACGAGCAGTACTTC; cdr3_aa: CASSLGAGTGFDEQYF
j_call: TRBJ2-2; v_call: TRBV5-4; d_call: TRBD1; clone_size: NA; cdr3_nt: TGTGCCAGCAGCTTGGGGGGACAGCAACACACCGGGGAGCTGTTTTTT; cdr3_aa: CASSLGGQQHTGELFF
j_call: TRBJ1-2; v_call: TRBV14; d_call: NA; clone_size: NA; cdr3_nt: TGTGCCAGCAGCCAAGGCACATATGGCTACACCTTC; cdr3_aa: CASSQGTYGYTF
j_call: TRBJ2-2; v_call: TRBV4-1; d_call: NA; clone_size: NA; cdr3_nt: TGCGCCAGCAGCCAAGAACCGGTCCTCACCGGGGAGCTGTTTTTT; cdr3_aa: CASSQEPVLTGELFF
j_call: TRBJ1-1; v_call: TRBV27; d_call: NA; clone_size: NA; cdr3_nt: TGTGCCAGCAGTTTTACGGAGGGCACTGAAGCTTTCTTT; cdr3_aa: CASSFTEGTEAFF
j_call: TRBJ2-1; v_call: TRBV5-1; d_call: TRBD2; clone_size: once; cdr3_nt: TGCGCCAGCAGCCCCCGGACTAGCGCGTACAATGAGCAGTTCTTC; cdr3_aa: CASSPRTSAYNEQFF
j_call: TRBJ1-5; v_call: TRBV7-6; d_call: NA; clone_size: NA; cdr3_nt: TGTGCCAGCAGCGGGCTGGATCAGCCCCAGCATTTT; cdr3_aa: CASSGLDQPQHF